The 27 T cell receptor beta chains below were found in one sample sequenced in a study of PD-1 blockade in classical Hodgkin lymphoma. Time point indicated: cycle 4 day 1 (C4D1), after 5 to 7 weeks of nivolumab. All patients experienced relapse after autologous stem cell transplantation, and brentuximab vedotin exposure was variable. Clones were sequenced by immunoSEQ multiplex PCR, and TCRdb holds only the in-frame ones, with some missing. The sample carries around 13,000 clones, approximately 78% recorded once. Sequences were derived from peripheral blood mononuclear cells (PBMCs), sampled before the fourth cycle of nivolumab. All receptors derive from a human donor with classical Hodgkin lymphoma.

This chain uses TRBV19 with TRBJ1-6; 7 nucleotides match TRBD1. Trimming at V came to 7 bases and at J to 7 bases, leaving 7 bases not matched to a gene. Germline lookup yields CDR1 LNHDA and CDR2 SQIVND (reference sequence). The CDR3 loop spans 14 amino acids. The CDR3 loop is CASTHRDRNSPLHF. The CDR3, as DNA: TGTGCCAGTACCCACCGGGACAGAAATTCACCCCTCCACTTT.

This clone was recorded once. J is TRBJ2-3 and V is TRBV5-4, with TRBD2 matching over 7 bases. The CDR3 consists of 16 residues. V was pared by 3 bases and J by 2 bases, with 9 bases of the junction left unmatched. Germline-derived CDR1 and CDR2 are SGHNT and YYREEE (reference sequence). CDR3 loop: CASSSGPGRDTDTQYF. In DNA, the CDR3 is TGTGCCAGCAGCTCGGGCCCGGGGAGGGACACAGATACGCAGTATTTT.

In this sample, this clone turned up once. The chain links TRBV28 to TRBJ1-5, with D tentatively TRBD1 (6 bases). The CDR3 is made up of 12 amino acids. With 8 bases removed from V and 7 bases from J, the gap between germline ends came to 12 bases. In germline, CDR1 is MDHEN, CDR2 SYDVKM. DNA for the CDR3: TGTGCCAGCGACGGGGGGCAACAGCCCCAGCATTTT. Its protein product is CASDGGQQPQHF.

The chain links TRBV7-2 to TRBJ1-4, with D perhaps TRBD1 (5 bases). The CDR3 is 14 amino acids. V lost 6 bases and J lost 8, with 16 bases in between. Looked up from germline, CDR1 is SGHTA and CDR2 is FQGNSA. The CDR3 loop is CASRPRGEGEKLFF. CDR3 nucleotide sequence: TGTGCCAGCAGACCGAGGGGTGAGGGGGAAAAACTGTTTTTT.

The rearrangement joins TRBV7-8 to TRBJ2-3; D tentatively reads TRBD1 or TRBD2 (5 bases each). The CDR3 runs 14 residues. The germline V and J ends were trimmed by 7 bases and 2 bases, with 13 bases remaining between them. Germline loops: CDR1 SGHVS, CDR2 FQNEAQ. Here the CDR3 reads CASTTGGNTDTQYF. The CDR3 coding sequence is TGTGCCAGCACCACTGGGGGTAACACAGATACGCAGTATTTT.

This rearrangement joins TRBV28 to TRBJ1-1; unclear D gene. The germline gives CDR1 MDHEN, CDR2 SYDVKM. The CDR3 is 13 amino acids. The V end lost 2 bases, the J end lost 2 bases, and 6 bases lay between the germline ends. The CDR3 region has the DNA TGTGCCAGCAGTTTAGACCCAAACACTGAAGCTTTCTTT. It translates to CASSLDPNTEAFF.

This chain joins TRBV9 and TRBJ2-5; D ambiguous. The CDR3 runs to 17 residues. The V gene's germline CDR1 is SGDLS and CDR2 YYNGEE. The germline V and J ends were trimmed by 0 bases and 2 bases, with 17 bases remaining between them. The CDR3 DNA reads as TGTGCCAGCAGCGTAGGGGCCAGTCACCTATTACAAGAGACCCAGTACTTC. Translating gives CASSVGASHLLQETQYF.

The CDR3 reads CASSISATGGAELFF. The CDR3 DNA reads TGTGCCAGCAGCATCTCCGCCACAGGGGGCGCAGAGCTGTTTTTT. This chain connects TRBV7-3 to TRBJ2-2; TRBD1 matches 9 bases. The CDR3 contains 15 residues. J lost 11 bases, V lost 5 bases, and 12 bases had no gene match. Germline V gives CDR1 SGHTA, CDR2 FQGTGA.

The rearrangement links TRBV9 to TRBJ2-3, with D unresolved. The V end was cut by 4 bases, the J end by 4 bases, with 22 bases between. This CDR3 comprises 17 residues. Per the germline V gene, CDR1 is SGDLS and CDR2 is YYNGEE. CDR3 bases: TGTGCCAGCAGCCCCTCGAACACACCCTACCAGGCAGATACGCAGTATTTT. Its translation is CASSPSNTPYQADTQYF.

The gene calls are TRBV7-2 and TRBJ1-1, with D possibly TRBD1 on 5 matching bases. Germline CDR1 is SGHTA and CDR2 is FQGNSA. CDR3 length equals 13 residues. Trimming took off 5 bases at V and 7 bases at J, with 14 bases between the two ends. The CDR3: CASSPLARGEAFF. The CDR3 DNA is TGTGCCAGCAGCCCCCTAGCGAGGGGTGAAGCTTTCTTT.

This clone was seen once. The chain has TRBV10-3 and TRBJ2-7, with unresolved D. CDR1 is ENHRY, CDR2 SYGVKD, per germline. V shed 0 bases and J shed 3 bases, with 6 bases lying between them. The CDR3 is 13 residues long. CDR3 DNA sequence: TGTGCCATCAGTGAGTCTGGTGACTACGAGCAGTACTTC. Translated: CAISESGDYEQYF.

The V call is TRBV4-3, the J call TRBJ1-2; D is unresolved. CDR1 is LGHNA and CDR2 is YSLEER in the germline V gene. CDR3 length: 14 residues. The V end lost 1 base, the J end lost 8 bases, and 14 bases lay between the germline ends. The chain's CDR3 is CASSQAFTVGGYTF. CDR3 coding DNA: TGCGCCAGCAGCCAAGCTTTTACAGTTGGAGGCTACACCTTC.

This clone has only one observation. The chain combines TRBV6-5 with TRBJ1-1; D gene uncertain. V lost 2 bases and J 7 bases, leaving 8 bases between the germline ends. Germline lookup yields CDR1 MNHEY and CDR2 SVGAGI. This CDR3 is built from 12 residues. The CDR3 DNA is TGTGCCAGCAGTTACGAGGTGGGTGAAGCTTTCTTT. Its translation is CASSYEVGEAFF.

The CDR3 sequence: CASSAGQGYEQYF. The DNA of the CDR3 is TGTGCCAGTAGTGCGGGACAGGGGTACGAGCAGTACTTC. V gene TRBV19 combines with J gene TRBJ2-7; 10 bases map to TRBD1. This CDR3 is 13 amino acids long. V shed 5 bases and J 4 bases; nucleotides not matched to a gene: 2. Germline V gene lookup returns CDR1 LNHDA and CDR2 SQIVND (reference sequence).

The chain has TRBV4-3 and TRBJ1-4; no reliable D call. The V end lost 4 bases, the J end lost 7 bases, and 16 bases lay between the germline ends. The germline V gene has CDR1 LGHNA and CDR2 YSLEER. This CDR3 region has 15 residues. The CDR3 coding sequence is TGCGCCAGCAGCCCCCGCGCTGCCTTAGGTGAAAAACTGTTTTTT. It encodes CASSPRAALGEKLFF.

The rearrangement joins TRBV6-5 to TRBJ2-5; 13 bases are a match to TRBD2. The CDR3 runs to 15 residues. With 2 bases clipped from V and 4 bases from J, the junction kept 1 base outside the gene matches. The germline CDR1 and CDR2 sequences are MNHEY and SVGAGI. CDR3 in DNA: TGTGCCAGCAGTTACACTAGCGGGGGGGCAGAGACCCAGTACTTC. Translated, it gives CASSYTSGGAETQYF.

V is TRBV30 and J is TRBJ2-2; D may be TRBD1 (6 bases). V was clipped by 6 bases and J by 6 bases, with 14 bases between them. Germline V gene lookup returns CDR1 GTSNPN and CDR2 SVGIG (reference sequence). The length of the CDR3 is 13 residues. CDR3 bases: TGTGCCTGTCAGGGGAGTGAGGCCGGGGAGCTGTTTTTT. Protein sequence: CACQGSEAGELFF. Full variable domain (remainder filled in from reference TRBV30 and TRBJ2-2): SQTIHQWPATLVQPVGSPLSLECTVEGTSNPNLYWYRQAAGRGLQLLFYSVGIGQISSEVPQNLSASRPQDRQFILSSKKLLLSDSGFYLCACQGSEAGELFFGEGSRLTVL.

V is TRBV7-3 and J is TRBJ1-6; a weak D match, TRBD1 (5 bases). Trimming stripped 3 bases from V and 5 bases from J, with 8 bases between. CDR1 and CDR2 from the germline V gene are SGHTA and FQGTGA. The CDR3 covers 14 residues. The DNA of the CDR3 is TGTGCCAGCAGCTTGGGGGGGAATAATTCACCCCTCCACTTT. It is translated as CASSLGGNNSPLHF.

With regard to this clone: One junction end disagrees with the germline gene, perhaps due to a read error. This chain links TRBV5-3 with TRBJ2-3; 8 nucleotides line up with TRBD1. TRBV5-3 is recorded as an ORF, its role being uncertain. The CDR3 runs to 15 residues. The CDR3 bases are TGTGCCAGCAGCTCGGGGGACAGGAGCACAGATACGCAGTATTTT. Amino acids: CASSSGDRSTDTQYF.

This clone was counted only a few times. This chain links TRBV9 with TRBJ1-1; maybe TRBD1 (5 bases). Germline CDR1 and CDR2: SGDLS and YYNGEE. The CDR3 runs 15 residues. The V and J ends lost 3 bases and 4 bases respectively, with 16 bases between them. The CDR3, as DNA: TGTGCCAGCAGCGCCTCCGGGGGGAAGGGCACTGAAGCTTTCTTT. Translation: CASSASGGKGTEAFF.

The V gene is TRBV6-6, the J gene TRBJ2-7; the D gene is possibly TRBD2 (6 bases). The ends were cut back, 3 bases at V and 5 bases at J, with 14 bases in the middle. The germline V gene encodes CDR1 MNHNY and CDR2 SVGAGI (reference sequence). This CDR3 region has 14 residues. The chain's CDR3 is CASSYGGTPNEQYF. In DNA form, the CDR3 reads TGTGCCAGCAGTTATGGGGGGACTCCTAACGAGCAGTACTTC.

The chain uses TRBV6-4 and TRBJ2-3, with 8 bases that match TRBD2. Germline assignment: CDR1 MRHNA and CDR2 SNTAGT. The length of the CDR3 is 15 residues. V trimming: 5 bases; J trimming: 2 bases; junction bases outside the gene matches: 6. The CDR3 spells CASSPTSGATDTQYF. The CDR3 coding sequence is TGTGCCAGCAGTCCTACTAGCGGAGCCACAGATACGCAGTATTTT.

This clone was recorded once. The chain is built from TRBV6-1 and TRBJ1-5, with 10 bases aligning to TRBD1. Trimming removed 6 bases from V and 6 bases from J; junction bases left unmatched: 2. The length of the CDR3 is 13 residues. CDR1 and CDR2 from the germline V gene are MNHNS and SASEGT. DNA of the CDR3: TGTGCCAGCAGCAGACAGGGGGCTCAGCCCCAGCATTTT. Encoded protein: CASSRQGAQPQHF.

The CDR3 reads CASSLTTGFAYNEQFF. Written as DNA, the CDR3 is TGTGCCAGCAGCCTGACGACAGGGTTTGCATACAATGAGCAGTTCTTC. The chain recombines TRBV7-8 with TRBJ2-1, with 7 bases that match TRBD1. Looked up from germline, CDR1 is SGHVS and CDR2 is FQNEAQ. The ends lost 5 bases at V and 4 bases at J; junction bases unmatched: 11. CDR3 size: 16 residues.

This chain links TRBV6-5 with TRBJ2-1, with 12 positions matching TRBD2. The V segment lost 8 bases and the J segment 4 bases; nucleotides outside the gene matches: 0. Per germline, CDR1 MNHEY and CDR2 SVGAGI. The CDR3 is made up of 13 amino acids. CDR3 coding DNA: TGTGCCAGCGGACTAGCGGGGTACAATGAGCAGTTCTTC. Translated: CASGLAGYNEQFF.

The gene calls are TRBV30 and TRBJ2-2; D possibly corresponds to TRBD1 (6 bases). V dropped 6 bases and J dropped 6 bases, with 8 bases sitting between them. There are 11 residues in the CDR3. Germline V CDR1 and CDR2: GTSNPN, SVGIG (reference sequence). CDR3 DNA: TGTGCCTGTGGGGGCCCCGGGGAGCTGTTTTTT. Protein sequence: CACGGPGELFF. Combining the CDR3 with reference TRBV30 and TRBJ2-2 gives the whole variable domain SQTIHQWPATLVQPVGSPLSLECTVEGTSNPNLYWYRQAAGRGLQLLFYSVGIGQISSEVPQNLSASRPQDRQFILSSKKLLLSDSGFYLCACGGPGELFFGEGSRLTVL.

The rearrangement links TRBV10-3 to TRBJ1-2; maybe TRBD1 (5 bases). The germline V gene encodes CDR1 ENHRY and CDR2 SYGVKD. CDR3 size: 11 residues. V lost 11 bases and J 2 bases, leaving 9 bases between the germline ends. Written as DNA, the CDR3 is TGTGCCTGCAGGGAAAACTATGGCTACACCTTC. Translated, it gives CACRENYGYTF.